This T cell receptor beta chain was obtained from a study of T cells in localized non-small cell lung cancer. Study observations and caveats: Clonality of T cells reached its maximum in uninvolved adjacent lung, surpassing tumor. A higher density of T cells in blood coincided with extended overall survival. In adjacent lung, a median roughly 60 of the top 100 tumor clones were found.

Germline V gene data show CDR1 as SGHAT and CDR2 as FQNNGV. V lost 7 bases and J lost 7, with 14 bases in between. The CDR3 runs 14 residues. This clone was counted a few times. No antigen is known for it. Data came from immunoSEQ multiplex PCR; TCRdb stores just in-frame clones and leaves some out. The sample lists 35,000 to 45,000 clones, about four fifths occurring once. V usage is TRBV11-2 and J usage is TRBJ1-6; TRBD1 is a possible D gene (6 bases). This TCR was recovered from a male donor aged 60 or over with stage III squamous cell lung carcinoma. Specimen: peripheral blood, collected before any cancer treatment. DNA of the CDR3: TGTGCCAGCAACCCCGGACAGCAGAATTCACCCCTCCACTTT. It yields the protein CASNPGQQNSPLHF. Combining the CDR3 with reference TRBV11-2 and TRBJ1-6 gives the whole variable domain EAGVAQSPRYKIIEKRQSVAFWCNPISGHATLYWYQQILGQGPKLLIQFQNNGVVDDSQLPKDRFSAERLKGVDSTLKIQPAKLEDSAVYLCASNPGQQNSPLHFGNGTRLTVT.